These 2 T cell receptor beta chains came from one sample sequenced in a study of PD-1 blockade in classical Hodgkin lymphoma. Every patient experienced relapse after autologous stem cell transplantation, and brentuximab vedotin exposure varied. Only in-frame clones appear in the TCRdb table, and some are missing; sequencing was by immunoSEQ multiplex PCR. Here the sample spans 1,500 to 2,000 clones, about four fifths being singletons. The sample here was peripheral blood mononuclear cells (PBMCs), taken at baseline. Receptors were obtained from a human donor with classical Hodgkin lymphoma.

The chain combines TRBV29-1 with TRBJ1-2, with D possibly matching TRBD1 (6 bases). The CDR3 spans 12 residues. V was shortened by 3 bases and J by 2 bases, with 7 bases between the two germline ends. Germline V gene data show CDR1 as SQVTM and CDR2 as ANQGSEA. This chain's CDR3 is CSVEDSNYGYTF. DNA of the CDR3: TGCAGCGTTGAGGACAGCAACTATGGCTACACCTTC.

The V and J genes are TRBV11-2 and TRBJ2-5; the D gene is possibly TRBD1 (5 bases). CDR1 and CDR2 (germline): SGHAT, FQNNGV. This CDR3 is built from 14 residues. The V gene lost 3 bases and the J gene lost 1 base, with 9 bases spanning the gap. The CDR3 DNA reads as TGTGCCAGCAGCTTTGGGGCCCTCCAAGAGACCCAGTACTTC. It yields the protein CASSFGALQETQYF.